This entry lists 2 T cell receptor beta chains sequenced from one sample in a study of cytomegalovirus exposure and HLA in healthy donors listed by TCRdb under 2017. Library preparation used the immunoSEQ multiplex PCR assay. In TCRdb, the immuneACCESS table is reduced to in-frame sequences with V and J assigned. These tables do not hold every clone; where another copy was compared, an unresolved V gene accounts for under half, and the others remain unexplained. The sample contains about 110,000 clones, around 83% of them found a single time. The leading ten clones occupy around 4.1% of the sample. The sequenced sample was PBMCs. These receptors were taken from a woman aged 18-29 years in good health and CMV-seropositive.

The V and J genes are TRBV11-2 and TRBJ1-5; D uncertain. There are 14 residues in the CDR3. The V end lost 3 bases, the J end lost 0 bases, and 6 bases lay between the germline ends. Germline CDR1 is SGHAT and CDR2 is FQNNGV. CDR3 DNA: TGTGCCAGCAGCTTGGGAGTTAGCAATCAGCCCCAGCATTTT. As protein: CASSLGVSNQPQHF.

The V and J genes are TRBV6-4 and TRBJ1-2, with D possibly TRBD1 on 5 matching bases. The CDR3 length is 13 residues. From germline, CDR1 is MRHNA and CDR2 SNTAGT. V lost 6 bases to trimming and J lost 3 bases, with 11 bases between them. This CDR3 reads CASSPGKDYGYTF. The CDR3 DNA reads TGTGCCAGCAGCCCAGGGAAGGACTATGGCTACACCTTC.